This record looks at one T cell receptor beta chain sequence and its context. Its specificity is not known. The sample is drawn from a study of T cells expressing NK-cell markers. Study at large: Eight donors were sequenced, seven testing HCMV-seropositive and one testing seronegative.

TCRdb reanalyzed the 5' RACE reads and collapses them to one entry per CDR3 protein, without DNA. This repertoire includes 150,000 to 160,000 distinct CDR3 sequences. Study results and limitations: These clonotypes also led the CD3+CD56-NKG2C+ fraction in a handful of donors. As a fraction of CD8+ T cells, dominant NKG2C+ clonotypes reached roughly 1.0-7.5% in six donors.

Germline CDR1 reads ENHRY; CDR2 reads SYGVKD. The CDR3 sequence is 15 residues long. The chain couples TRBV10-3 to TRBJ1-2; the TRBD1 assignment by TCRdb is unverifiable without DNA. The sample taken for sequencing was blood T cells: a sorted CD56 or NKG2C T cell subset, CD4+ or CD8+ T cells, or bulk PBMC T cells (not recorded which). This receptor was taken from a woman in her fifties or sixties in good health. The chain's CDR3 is CAISPLTGEISGYTF.